The clone carrying this TCR beta chain appeared once. CDR3 length equals 13 residues. Per germline, CDR1 LGHDT and CDR2 YNNKEL (reference sequence). Trimming took off 4 bases at V and 7 bases at J, with 13 bases between the two ends. The data stem from a study of blood T cell repertoires in COVID-19. Study-level background: The United States, Italy and Spain provided the acute and convalescent COVID-19 samples.

Original methodology: Reference gene primer amplification gave estimated nucleated cell counts. Generated by immunoSEQ multiplex PCR, the TCRdb table keeps only in-frame clones and is missing some. The V and J calls and the clone size are those of that table, but D and trimming were determined from the DNA. The sample records 90,000 to 120,000 clones, around four fifths being singletons. The chain is built from TRBV3-1 (or the pseudogene TRBV3-2) and TRBJ1-1, with D uncertain. Sequenced material: peripheral blood. The TCR originated in a man in his 70s with acute or convalescent COVID-19. The CDR3 loop reads CASSPLTGSEAFF. DNA for the CDR3: TGTGCCAGCAGCCCCCTTACGGGGAGTGAAGCTTTCTTT.